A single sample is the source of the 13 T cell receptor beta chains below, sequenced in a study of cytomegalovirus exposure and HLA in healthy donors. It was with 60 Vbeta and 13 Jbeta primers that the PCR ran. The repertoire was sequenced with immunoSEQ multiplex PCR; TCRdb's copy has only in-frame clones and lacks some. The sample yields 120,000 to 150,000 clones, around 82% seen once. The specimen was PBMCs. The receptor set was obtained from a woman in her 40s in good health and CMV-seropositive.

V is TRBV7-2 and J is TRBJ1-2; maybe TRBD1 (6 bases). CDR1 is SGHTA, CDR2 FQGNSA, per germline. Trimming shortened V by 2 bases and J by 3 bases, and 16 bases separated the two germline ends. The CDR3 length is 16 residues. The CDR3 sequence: CASSLSFTGFDYGYTF. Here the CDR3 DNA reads TGTGCCAGCAGCTTATCCTTCACAGGGTTTGACTATGGCTACACCTTC.

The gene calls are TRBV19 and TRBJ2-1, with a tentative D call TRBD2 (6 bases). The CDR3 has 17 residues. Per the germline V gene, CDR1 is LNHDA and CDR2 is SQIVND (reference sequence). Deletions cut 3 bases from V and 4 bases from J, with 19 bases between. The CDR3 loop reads CASSMELAWGIYNEQFF. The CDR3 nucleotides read TGTGCCAGTAGTATGGAACTAGCTTGGGGGATATACAATGAGCAGTTCTTC.

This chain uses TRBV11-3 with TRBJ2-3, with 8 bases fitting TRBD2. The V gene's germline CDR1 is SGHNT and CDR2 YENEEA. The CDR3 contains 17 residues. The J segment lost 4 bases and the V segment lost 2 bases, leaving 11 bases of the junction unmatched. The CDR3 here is CASSLPLPAGVADTQYF. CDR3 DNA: TGTGCCAGCAGCTTACCACTGCCAGCGGGAGTTGCAGATACGCAGTATTTT. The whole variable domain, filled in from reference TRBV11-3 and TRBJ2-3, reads EAGVVQSPRYKIIEKKQPVAFWCNPISGHNTLYWYLQNLGQGPELLIRYENEEAVDDSQLPKDRFSAERLKGVDSTLKIQPAELGDSAVYLCASSLPLPAGVADTQYFGPGTRLTVL.

The CDR3 protein is CASSLQAGDNYGYTF. Here the CDR3 DNA reads TGCGCCAGCAGCTTGCAGGCAGGGGACAACTATGGCTACACCTTC. The chain combines TRBV5-1 with TRBJ1-2, with TRBD1 as a possible D gene (6 bases). The CDR3 loop spans 15 amino acids. Looked up from germline, CDR1 is SGHRS and CDR2 is YFSETQ. The ends were cut back, 1 base at V and 2 bases at J, with 12 bases in the middle. Filled out from reference TRBV5-1 and TRBJ1-2, the complete variable domain reads KAGVTQTPRYLIKTRGQQVTLSCSPISGHRSVSWYQQTPGQGLQFLFEYFSETQRNKGNFPGRFSGRQFSNSRSEMNVSTLELGDSALYLCASSLQAGDNYGYTFGSGTRLTVV.

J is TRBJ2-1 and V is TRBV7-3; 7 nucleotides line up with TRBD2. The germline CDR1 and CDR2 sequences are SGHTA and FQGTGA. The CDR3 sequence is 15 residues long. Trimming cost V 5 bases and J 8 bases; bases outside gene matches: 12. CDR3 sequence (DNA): TGTGCCAGCAGCCCCGCTAGCGGATTTAGGGATGAGCAGTTCTTC. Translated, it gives CASSPASGFRDEQFF. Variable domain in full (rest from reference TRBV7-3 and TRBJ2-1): GAGVSQTPSNKVTEKGKYVELRCDPISGHTALYWYRQSLGQGPEFLIYFQGTGAADDSGLPNDRFFAVRPEGSVSTLKIQRTERGDSAVYLCASSPASGFRDEQFFGPGTRLTVL.

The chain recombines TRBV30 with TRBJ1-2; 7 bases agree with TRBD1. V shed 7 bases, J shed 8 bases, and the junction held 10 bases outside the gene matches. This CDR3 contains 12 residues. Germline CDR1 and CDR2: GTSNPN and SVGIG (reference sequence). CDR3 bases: TGTGCCTCCTACCGGGACAGAAGGGGCTACACCTTC. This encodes CASYRDRRGYTF.

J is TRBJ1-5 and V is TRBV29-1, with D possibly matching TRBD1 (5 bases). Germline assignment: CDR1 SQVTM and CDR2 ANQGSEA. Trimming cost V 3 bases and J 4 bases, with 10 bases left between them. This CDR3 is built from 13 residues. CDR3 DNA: TGCAGCGTTGAGGTAGGGACTAATCAGCCCCAGCATTTT. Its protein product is CSVEVGTNQPQHF.

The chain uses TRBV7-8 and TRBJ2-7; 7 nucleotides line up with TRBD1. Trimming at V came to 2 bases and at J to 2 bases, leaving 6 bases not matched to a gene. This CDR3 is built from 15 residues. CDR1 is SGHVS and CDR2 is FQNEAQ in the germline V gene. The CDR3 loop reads CASSLYRGETYEQYF. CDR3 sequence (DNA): TGTGCCAGCAGCTTATACAGGGGAGAAACCTACGAGCAGTACTTC.

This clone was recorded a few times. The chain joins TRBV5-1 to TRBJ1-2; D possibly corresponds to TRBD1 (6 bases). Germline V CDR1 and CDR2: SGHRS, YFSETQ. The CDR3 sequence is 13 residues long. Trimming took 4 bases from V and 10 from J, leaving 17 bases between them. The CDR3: CASSPGQGDLYTF. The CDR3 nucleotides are TGCGCCAGCAGCCCGGGACAAGGGGACCTCTACACCTTC.

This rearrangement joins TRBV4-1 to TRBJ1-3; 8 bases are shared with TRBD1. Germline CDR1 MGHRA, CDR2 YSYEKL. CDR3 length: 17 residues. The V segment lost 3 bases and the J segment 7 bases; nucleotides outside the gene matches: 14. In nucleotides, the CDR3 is TGCGCCAGCAGCCATTACCCGGGACAGGTTTTCCTTAACACCATATATTTT. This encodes CASSHYPGQVFLNTIYF.

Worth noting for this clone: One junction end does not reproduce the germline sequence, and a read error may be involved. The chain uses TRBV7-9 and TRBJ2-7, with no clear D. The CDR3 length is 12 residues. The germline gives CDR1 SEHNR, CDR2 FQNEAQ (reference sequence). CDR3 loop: CSSSFSIYEQYF. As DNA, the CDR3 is TGTTCCAGCAGCTTTAGTATCTACGAGCAGTACTTC.

The CDR3 nucleotides are TGTGCCGCCAGCGCCGGGACAGGGAAAGAGACCCAGTACTTC. It encodes CAASAGTGKETQYF. The rearrangement uses TRBV10-3 and TRBJ2-5, with 9 bases fitting TRBD1. The CDR3 has 14 residues. Germline loops: CDR1 ENHRY, CDR2 SYGVKD. Trimming removed 11 bases from V and 3 bases from J; junction bases left unmatched: 10.

CDR3: CASSYLGQRVNTEAFF. CDR3 DNA sequence: TGTGCCAGCAGTTACCTCGGACAGCGCGTGAACACTGAAGCTTTCTTT. V usage is TRBV6-5 and J usage is TRBJ1-1; a weak D match, TRBD1 (6 bases). V was trimmed by 2 bases and J by 0 bases, leaving 13 bases between them. This CDR3 is built from 16 residues. The germline gives CDR1 MNHEY, CDR2 SVGAGI.